This T cell receptor beta chain was observed in a study of cytomegalovirus exposure and HLA in healthy donors. Notes on this clone: Its cognate antigen is unknown.

PCR used 60 Vbeta primers and 13 Jbeta primers. As processed by the authors: Roughly 12 million of 75 million to 85 million unique TCR beta chains were shared, per a later count. The repertoire was sequenced with immunoSEQ multiplex PCR; TCRdb's copy has only in-frame clones and lacks some. V and J calls and clone size follow that table, whereas D and trimming were derived from the DNA. The sample is made up of approximately 75,000 clones, and the top ten hold about 0.76% of it. Study-level findings and limits: There were 150 or so TCR beta chains listed as cytomegalovirus-associated. A later analysis, which compared TCR beta chains of equal frequency, found the HLA-associated ones more clonally expanded. Because they were indistinguishable, some V segments, including TRBV6-2 and TRBV6-3, were excluded.

V shed 2 bases and J shed 2 bases, with 17 bases lying between them. The CDR3 is 17 residues long. The germline V gene has CDR1 SEHNR and CDR2 FQNEAQ (reference sequence). This sequence originates from a boy aged 10-17 years in good health and CMV-seronegative. The rearrangement uses TRBV7-9 and TRBJ2-3; possible D gene TRBD1, 5 bases. Specimen: PBMCs. DNA of the CDR3: TGTGCCAGCAGCTTATCGGCAGGGATCGATTACACAGATACGCAGTATTTT. As protein: CASSLSAGIDYTDTQYF.